This T cell receptor (beta chain) was observed in a study of T cells in Graves' hyperthyroidism and ophthalmopathy (dated by TCRdb to the late 2010s). Background on the whole study: Peripheral blood samples were taken at the time of initial diagnosis, prior to any treatment. After sampling, hyperthyroidism patients received methimazole starting at 30 mg daily, and ophthalmopathy patients received high-dose intravenous methylprednisolone. Whether ophthalmopathy could be predicted prospectively was tested in an independent validation cohort made up of 18 to 20 hyperthyroidism patients plus 17 patients who later progressed to ophthalmopathy. The roughly 100 discovery patients were divided at random into training and test sets in a 7:3 ratio. In over five Graves' hyperthyroidism patients, the study also compared T-cell repertoires from thyroid tissue with T-cell repertoires from blood. According to the paper, TCR Vbeta CDR3 sequencing was carried out on 135 peripheral blood samples, which came from under 50 ophthalmopathy, 70 to 80 hyperthyroidism and about 17 progressor patients. To identify distinguishing TCR V-J signatures, a discovery cohort of around 100 patients was used, comprising 43 with Graves' ophthalmopathy and 57 with stable Graves' hyperthyroidism. On the study overall, not on this receptor specifically: A model built on a 13 V-J signature distinguished ophthalmopathy from stable hyperthyroidism, reaching around 87% sensitivity and approximately 83% specificity in cross-validation and 80%/75% in testing. Sample size was not statistically predetermined, and investigators were not blinded to group allocation. In validation, progression to ophthalmopathy was predicted by the model with 70.59% sensitivity and 72% to 80% specificity, a median of about 6 months before onset. Most expanded thyroid clonotypes (frequency above 0.001) were also detected in blood, suggesting blood repertoires may reflect thyroid immune responses.

Moderately to severely active disease, a Clinical Activity Score of at least 3, a NOSPECS grade of at least 4, and a duration under 3 months were present in ophthalmopathy patients. The study excluded patients with uncontrolled infections, other autoimmune diseases, pregnancy or lactation. Clinical symptoms, serum thyroxine and TRAb, thyroid ultrasound, and orbital computed tomography formed the basis for the diagnoses. Ficoll-Paque density gradient centrifugation was used to isolate PBMCs from 8 to 10 ml of fresh peripheral blood. Total RNA was extracted using Trizol reagent, and RNA quality was assessed on an Agilent 2100 Bioanalyzer. This clonotype was seen repeatedly, ten times or more. There is no known antigen for this receptor. No much larger clonotype is one base removed from it; base qualities were not supplied. The TCR beta CDR3 regions were amplified from the RNA transcripts. The TCR CDR3 was subjected to a first round of RT-PCR using the HTBI primer set and the Qiagen OneStep RT-PCR kit. Libraries were constructed in a second round of multiplex PCR, after which size selection and purification were carried out. The libraries were sequenced on an Illumina HiSeq2000 using paired-end 100 bp reads. In the authors' own workflow: SOAPnuke was used to process the raw data, with reads discarded if the reads contained adapters or uncalled bases, had a mean Phred below 15, or lacked an exact constant-primer or identifier match. High-quality paired reads were merged with COPE v1.2.5, and unique nucleotide sequences were defined as clonotypes. MiTCR v1.1 was used to align clonotypes to the IMGT TRBV, TRBD and TRBJ reference segments. The analysis included only V-J combinations with a frequency above 0.0001, which together covered 99% to 99.2% of the repertoires. A TCS score was defined as the ratio between F50 (clonal expansion) and ExV (chaos), using BLOSUM62-based TCRdist between CDR3 peptides within each V-J. Welch's t-statistics and random forest reduced 500 to 550 V-J features to some 14, which were used in a naive Bayes classifier (R e1071). The public sequencing data were trimmed at Q25 with fastp and processed into clonotypes with MiXCR by TCRdb, which kept only in-frame beta chains. Entries are consolidated by CDR3 protein sequence, retaining the most common genes and DNA. None of the V and J calls come from the authors' own analysis; TCRdb made them. Counted in this sample were 700,000 or so distinct CDR3 sequences; around 13% of them appeared once. The top ten hold roughly an eighth of the sample.

Based on the germline V gene (reference sequence), the CDR1 and CDR2 sequences are GTSNPN and SVGIG. Ends trimmed: V by 3 bases, J by 4 bases; bases unmatched to a gene: 10. The cysteine opens and the phenylalanine closes a CDR3 of 17 amino acids. This entry keeps only the CDR3 DNA: 51 bases, framed from base 1. The specimen was blood. The sequence was obtained from a woman aged 50 to 60 with Graves' ophthalmopathy. The sequence is built from TRBV30 and TRBJ1-4; 11 central bases correspond to TRBD1. CDR3 region: CAWSAGQGARVNEKLFF. The nucleotide sequence is given as TGTGCCTGGAGCGCCGGACAGGGGGCGCGGGTTAATGAAAAACTGTTTTTT.